These T cell receptor beta chains were read from a single sample in a study of blood T cell repertoires in COVID-19. Method: immunoSEQ multiplex PCR; TCRdb's copy keeps in-frame clones and lacks some. The data show about 200,000 clones, roughly four fifths seen once. The sequenced sample consisted of peripheral blood. The source is a woman in her thirties or forties with active or convalescent COVID-19. CDR3s include the opening cysteine and the closing phenylalanine or tryptophan. The D gene is left open where the match is weak. Clone size is given for some rows only: seen once, a few or many times, or a class if the clone is expanded.

abundance: NA; v_gene: TRBV7-9; len: 14; d_gene: NA; j_gene: TRBJ2-1; CDR3aa: CASSVTGANNEQFF; CDR3nt: TGTGCCAGCAGCGTGACGGGAGCGAACAATGAGCAGTTCTTC
abundance: NA; v_gene: TRBV11-3; len: 20; d_gene: TRBD1; j_gene: TRBJ2-1; CDR3aa: CASSRLRDRGFLSIRNEQFF; CDR3nt: TGTGCCAGCAGCCGCCTGAGGGACAGGGGATTTCTGTCGATTCGGAATGAGCAGTTCTTC
abundance: once; v_gene: TRBV6-5; len: 15; d_gene: NA; j_gene: TRBJ1-6; CDR3aa: CASSKGKGVNSPLHF; CDR3nt: TGTGCCAGCAGTAAGGGCAAGGGAGTGAATTCACCCCTCCACTTT
abundance: NA; v_gene: TRBV5-6; len: 15; d_gene: TRBD1; j_gene: TRBJ2-3; CDR3aa: CASSLRDRGTDTQYF; CDR3nt: TGTGCCAGCAGCTTAAGGGACAGGGGCACAGATACGCAGTATTTT
abundance: NA; v_gene: TRBV2; len: 15; d_gene: TRBD1; j_gene: TRBJ2-2; CDR3aa: CASRTGEMDTGELFF; CDR3nt: TGTGCCAGCAGGACAGGGGAAATGGACACCGGGGAGCTGTTTTTT
abundance: NA; v_gene: TRBV4-3; len: 13; d_gene: NA; j_gene: TRBJ1-1; CDR3aa: CASSQGGGLGDTF; CDR3nt: TGCGCCAGCAGCCAAGGCGGGGGACTCGGGGACACCTTT
abundance: NA; v_gene: TRBV7-2; len: 14; d_gene: TRBD1; j_gene: TRBJ2-7; CDR3aa: CASSLATGTYEQYF; CDR3nt: TGTGCCAGCAGCTTAGCGACAGGGACCTACGAGCAGTACTTC
abundance: NA; v_gene: TRBV9; len: 14; d_gene: NA; j_gene: TRBJ2-7; CDR3aa: CASSVDLSSYEQYF; CDR3nt: TGTGCCAGCAGCGTAGACCTGAGCTCCTACGAGCAGTACTTC
abundance: NA; v_gene: TRBV6-5; len: 12; d_gene: NA; j_gene: TRBJ1-2; CDR3aa: CASSLQGYGYTF; CDR3nt: TGTGCCAGCAGTTTGCAGGGATATGGCTACACCTTC
abundance: NA; v_gene: TRBV19; len: 15; d_gene: TRBD1; j_gene: TRBJ1-1; CDR3aa: CASSTIGTGGTEAFF; CDR3nt: TGTGCCAGTAGTACCATAGGGACAGGGGGTACTGAAGCTTTCTTT
abundance: NA; v_gene: TRBV6-2/TRBV6-3; len: 17; d_gene: TRBD1; j_gene: TRBJ1-2; CDR3aa: CASSYSAWTAQGQGYTF; CDR3nt: TGTGCCAGCAGTTACTCAGCTTGGACAGCCCAGGGACAGGGCTACACCTTC
abundance: NA; v_gene: TRBV10-1; len: 16; d_gene: TRBD2; j_gene: TRBJ2-1; CDR3aa: CASSGPRREGYNEQFF; CDR3nt: TGCGCCAGCAGCGGGCCCAGGCGGGAGGGTTACAATGAGCAGTTCTTC
abundance: once; v_gene: TRBV10-3; len: 11; d_gene: NA; j_gene: TRBJ2-7; CDR3aa: CAISRDLEQYF; CDR3nt: TGTGCCATCTCCAGGGATCTCGAGCAGTACTTC
abundance: NA; v_gene: TRBV5-4; len: 16; d_gene: TRBD2; j_gene: TRBJ2-1; CDR3aa: CASSLGGGESYNEQFF; CDR3nt: TGTGCCAGCAGCTTGGGCGGGGGGGAATCCTACAATGAGCAGTTCTTC
abundance: few; v_gene: TRBV28; len: 15; d_gene: TRBD1; j_gene: TRBJ1-6; CDR3aa: CASSYGQAYNSPLHF; CDR3nt: TGTGCCAGCAGTTATGGACAGGCTTATAATTCACCCCTCCACTTT
abundance: NA; v_gene: TRBV27; len: 15; d_gene: TRBD2; j_gene: TRBJ2-5; CDR3aa: CASSWGLAGVETQYF; CDR3nt: TGTGCCAGCAGTTGGGGACTAGCGGGAGTGGAGACCCAGTACTTC
abundance: NA; v_gene: TRBV6-2/TRBV6-3; len: 11; d_gene: NA; j_gene: TRBJ1-2; CDR3aa: CASSYFPYYTF; CDR3nt: TGTGCCAGCAGTTATTTCCCGTACTACACCTTC
abundance: once; v_gene: TRBV7-9; len: 13; d_gene: NA; j_gene: TRBJ2-7; CDR3aa: CASSPGVSYEQYF; CDR3nt: TGTGCCAGCAGCCCGGGTGTTTCCTACGAGCAGTACTTC
abundance: NA; v_gene: TRBV25-1; len: 13; d_gene: NA; j_gene: TRBJ1-1; CDR3aa: CAFRQGRRSEAFF; CDR3nt: TGTGCCTTCCGGCAGGGCCGAAGGTCTGAAGCTTTCTTT
abundance: NA; v_gene: TRBV5-8; len: 14; d_gene: NA; j_gene: TRBJ1-5; CDR3aa: CASSLYYSNQPQHF; CDR3nt: TGTGCCAGCAGCTTGTACTACAGCAATCAGCCCCAGCATTTT
abundance: NA; v_gene: TRBV14; len: 14; d_gene: NA; j_gene: TRBJ2-5; CDR3aa: CASRQTGFQETQYF; CDR3nt: TGTGCCAGCAGGCAAACAGGGTTCCAAGAGACCCAGTACTTC
abundance: NA; v_gene: TRBV21-1; len: 17; d_gene: NA; j_gene: TRBJ2-5; CDR3aa: CASSKAQGDWYQETQYF; CDR3nt: TGTGCCAGCAGCAAAGCACAGGGTGATTGGTACCAAGAGACCCAGTACTTC
abundance: NA; v_gene: TRBV6-5; len: 15; d_gene: NA; j_gene: TRBJ1-3; CDR3aa: CASSLHGGAGNTIYF; CDR3nt: TGTGCCAGCAGCCTACACGGGGGTGCAGGAAACACCATATATTTT
abundance: NA; v_gene: TRBV6-6; len: 14; d_gene: NA; j_gene: TRBJ2-5; CDR3aa: CASSYVGGGETQYF; CDR3nt: TGTGCCAGCAGTTACGTGGGAGGAGGGGAGACCCAGTACTTC
abundance: NA; v_gene: TRBV2; len: 13; d_gene: TRBD2; j_gene: TRBJ2-3; CDR3aa: CASLAGVLDTQYF; CDR3nt: TGTGCCAGCCTAGCGGGGGTCCTAGATACGCAGTATTTT
abundance: few; v_gene: TRBV7-8; len: 14; d_gene: NA; j_gene: TRBJ1-2; CDR3aa: CASSLLRATGGYTF; CDR3nt: TGTGCCAGCAGCTTACTCAGAGCGACTGGTGGCTACACCTTC
abundance: NA; v_gene: TRBV19; len: 16; d_gene: TRBD1; j_gene: TRBJ1-2; CDR3aa: CASSLSIGTGNQGYTF; CDR3nt: TGTGCCAGTAGTCTATCAATCGGGACAGGGAATCAGGGCTACACCTTC
abundance: once; v_gene: TRBV19; len: 15; d_gene: NA; j_gene: TRBJ1-2; CDR3aa: CASSITPSGSYGYTF; CDR3nt: TGTGCCAGTAGTATTACCCCCTCGGGGAGCTATGGCTACACCTTC
abundance: NA; v_gene: TRBV2; len: 15; d_gene: TRBD2; j_gene: TRBJ2-1; CDR3aa: CATKAGTSGAGEQFF; CDR3nt: TGTGCCACCAAGGCCGGGACTAGCGGGGCCGGTGAGCAGTTCTTC
abundance: NA; v_gene: TRBV25-1; len: 15; d_gene: TRBD1; j_gene: TRBJ2-7; CDR3aa: CASTSVRDREYEQYF; CDR3nt: TGTGCCAGCACTTCGGTCCGGGACAGGGAGTACGAGCAGTACTTC
abundance: NA; v_gene: TRBV4-3; len: 16; d_gene: NA; j_gene: TRBJ1-2; CDR3aa: CASSQDLGGVYYGYTF; CDR3nt: TGCGCCAGCAGCCAAGATCTAGGGGGAGTATACTATGGCTACACCTTC